Below are 2 T cell receptor beta chains sequenced from a single sample in a study of T cell responses to AZD1222 COVID-19 vaccine (dated by TCRdb to about 2021). The label giving this sample's time point can be read as: about 28 days (+/-7) after the second vaccine dose. Library prep was done by the immunoSEQ multiplex PCR assay. The clones in this table, taken by TCRdb from immuneACCESS, are in-frame only. Not every clone is retained; where verified, under half of the shortfall comes from an unresolved V gene, and the cause of the rest is unknown. The sample records 95,000 to 110,000 clones, under 95% of which are singletons. 6.2% of the sample goes to the ten largest clones. Here the sequenced sample was peripheral blood, taken 28 days after the second AZD1222 dose. Source of these receptors: an adult who received the AZD1222 COVID-19 vaccine.

V and J are TRBV27 and TRBJ2-5; D not certain. The V end was cut by 9 bases, the J end by 5 bases, with 19 bases between. The CDR3 spans 14 residues. The V gene's germline CDR1 is MNHEY and CDR2 SMNVEV (reference sequence). CDR3 coding DNA: TGTGCCAGTCGCCGGGCAGGATCTAGGGAGACCCAGTACTTC. It codes for CASRRAGSRETQYF.

V and J are TRBV6-1 and TRBJ2-7; D ambiguous. Trimming shortened V by 0 bases and J by 0 bases, and 12 bases separated the two germline ends. This CDR3 spans 16 amino acids. The V gene's germline CDR1 is MNHNS and CDR2 SASEGT. The CDR3 spells CASSEAAQVLSYEQYF. The CDR3 nucleotides read TGTGCCAGCAGTGAAGCAGCGCAGGTCCTCTCCTACGAGCAGTACTTC.